This TCR beta chain was sequenced in a study of memory CD4+ T cells and cytomegalovirus serostatus. Single viable CD3+CD4+CD8-CD45RO+ cells were sorted as the memory CD4+ T cells. Measured with immunoSEQ multiplex PCR; TCRdb has only the in-frame clones, and not every one. The data contain more than 45,000 clones, about 77% of them singletons. CDR3 length: 15 residues. The germline CDR1 and CDR2 sequences are SGHTA and FQGNSA. V lost 1 base and J 4 bases, leaving 10 bases between the germline ends. The TCR was taken from an adult in good health and CMV-seronegative. Specimen: memory CD4+ T cells from blood. The chain has TRBV7-2 and TRBJ2-2; D uncertain. This chain's CDR3 is CASSLDGALTGELFF. As DNA, the CDR3 is TGTGCCAGCAGCTTAGATGGAGCACTCACCGGGGAGCTGTTTTTT.